This T cell receptor beta chain was recorded in a study of response to subunit inactivated influenza vaccine. Broader study findings: Authors suggested seasonal influenza vaccinations each recruit few new T cells.

Remarks on this clonotype: Its specificity is unknown.

The CDR3 is 15 residues long. Trimming cost V 3 bases and J 0 bases, with 9 bases left between them. The germline gives CDR1 DFQATT, CDR2 SNEGSKA (reference sequence). TCRdb reprocessed the RT-PCR reads with MiXCR, giving one entry per CDR3 protein. The sample records roughly 500,000 distinct CDR3 sequences, 16% being singletons. The clonotype comes from a man between 50 and 69 years old who received an inactivated influenza vaccine. This material consisted of CD4+ T cells sorted from PBMCs, taken roughly 24 months after vaccination. This chain links TRBV20-1 with TRBJ1-6; D is unresolved. Here the CDR3 DNA reads TGCAGTGCTAGTCCGGGTAGCTCCTATAATTCACCCCTCCACTTT. This encodes CSASPGSSYNSPLHF.